The next 7 T cell receptor beta chains were all read from a single sample in a study of blood T cell repertoires in COVID-19. The repertoire was sequenced with immunoSEQ multiplex PCR; TCRdb's copy has only in-frame clones and lacks some. The data contain roughly 150,000 clones, around 81% of them seen just once; the ten biggest clones take up 9.5% to 12%. The sample comprised peripheral blood. Every receptor here comes from a man between 60 and 75 years old with active or convalescent COVID-19.

This clone was observed once. This chain links TRBV14 with TRBJ1-1, with 8 bases matching TRBD1. This CDR3 has 13 amino acids. The germline gives CDR1 SGHDN, CDR2 FVKESK. The J segment lost 4 bases and the V segment lost 10 bases, leaving 8 bases of the junction unmatched. The CDR3 loop reads CATRDTGGTEAFF. The CDR3 DNA reads as TGTGCCACCAGAGACACAGGGGGCACTGAAGCTTTCTTT.

The chain uses TRBV7-2 and TRBJ1-5; 9 bases fit TRBD1. The CDR3 loop spans 14 amino acids. The J segment lost 7 bases and the V segment lost 6 bases, leaving 7 bases of the junction unmatched. CDR1 and CDR2 (germline): SGHTA, FQGNSA. Here the CDR3 DNA reads TGTGCCAGCAGTTTGGGACAGGGCTGGCAGCCCCAGCATTTT. This encodes CASSLGQGWQPQHF.

The rearrangement links TRBV5-8 to TRBJ2-7, with 7 bases that match TRBD1. V lost 2 bases to trimming and J lost 5 bases; unmatched junction nucleotides: 13. The CDR3 loop spans 16 amino acids. Germline V CDR1 and CDR2: SGHTS, YDEGEE. The DNA for the CDR3 is TGTGCCAGCAGCTTAGGGACGACAGGGATAGGTGACGAGCAGTACTTC. It codes for CASSLGTTGIGDEQYF.

CDR3 in amino acids: CASSPGRADTQYF. CDR3 bases: TGTGCCAGCAGCCCAGGTAGAGCAGATACGCAGTATTTT. V gene TRBV11-2 combines with J gene TRBJ2-3, with D unclear. In germline, CDR1 is SGHAT, CDR2 FQNNGV. The CDR3 is made up of 13 amino acids. V lost 5 bases and J 4 bases, leaving 10 bases between the germline ends.

The rearrangement joins TRBV15 to TRBJ2-3, with D maybe TRBD1 (5 bases). The ends were cut back, 1 base at V and 1 base at J, with 12 bases in the middle. This CDR3 is built from 16 residues. The germline V gene encodes CDR1 LNHNV and CDR2 YYDKDF (reference sequence). The CDR3 protein is CATSRGEGVRTDTQYF. The DNA of the CDR3 is TGTGCCACCAGCAGAGGGGAAGGGGTTCGCACAGATACGCAGTATTTT.

The chain has TRBV5-5 and TRBJ2-5, with 11 nucleotides matching TRBD2. The junction had 7 bases not matched to a gene; V was cut back by 3 bases and J by 3 bases. The CDR3 is 16 residues long. Germline values: CDR1 SGHKS, CDR2 YYEKEE (reference sequence). In nucleotides, the CDR3 is TGTGCCAGCAGCTCCTTCTTACTAGCGGGGGAAGAGACCCAGTACTTC. Translated: CASSSFLLAGEETQYF. Supplemented by reference TRBV5-5 and TRBJ2-5, the full variable domain reads DAGVTQSPTHLIKTRGQQVTLRCSPISGHKSVSWYQQVLGQGPQFIFQYYEKEERGRGNFPDRFSARQFPNYSSELNVNALLLGDSALYLCASSSFLLAGEETQYFGPGTRLLVL.

This chain connects TRBV18 to TRBJ1-1; 11 nucleotides align to TRBD1. Per germline, CDR1 KGHSH and CDR2 LQKENI. The CDR3 consists of 12 residues. V shed 3 bases and J 11 bases; nucleotides not matched to a gene: 2. The CDR3 loop reads CASSPGDRGAFF. Written as DNA, the CDR3 is TGTGCCAGCTCACCGGGGGACAGGGGGGCTTTCTTT.